One and the same sample provided the 10 T cell receptor beta chains below, sequenced in a study of blood T cell repertoires in COVID-19. Using immunoSEQ multiplex PCR, the repertoire was profiled, and TCRdb retains in-frame clones only, with some absent. The sample shows about 170,000 clones, around 87% of them seen only once. Sequenced: peripheral blood. All receptors come from a woman of 80 years or more with COVID-19, enrolled during active disease.

The CDR3: CASSVVEGSGNTIYF. CDR3 nucleotides: TGTGCCAGCAGCGTAGTAGAGGGCTCTGGAAACACCATATATTTT. The rearrangement uses TRBV9 and TRBJ1-3; D is unresolved. Germline V gene data show CDR1 as SGDLS and CDR2 as YYNGEE. This CDR3 is 15 amino acids long. Trimming cost V 0 bases and J 0 bases, with 7 bases left between them. The whole variable domain, remainder taken from reference TRBV9 and TRBJ1-3, is DSGVTQTPKHLITATGQRVTLRCSPRSGDLSVYWYQQSLDQGLQFLIQYYNGEERAKGNILERFSAQQFPDLHSELNLSSLELGDSALYFCASSVVEGSGNTIYFGEGSWLTVV.

The V call is TRBV3-1 (or the pseudogene TRBV3-2), the J call TRBJ2-7, with TRBD1 identical over 10 bases. CDR3 length: 13 amino acids. The germline CDR1 and CDR2 sequences are LGHDT and YNNKEL (reference sequence). Trimming removed 1 base from V and 7 bases from J; junction bases left unmatched: 1. As DNA, the CDR3 is TGTGCCAGCAGCCAAGGGACAGGGGGGGAGCAGTACTTC. This codes for CASSQGTGGEQYF.

This chain uses TRBV18 with TRBJ2-2; possible D gene TRBD2, 5 bases. V dropped 4 bases and J dropped 5 bases, with 11 bases sitting between them. The CDR3 extends over 14 amino acids. Per germline, CDR1 KGHSH and CDR2 LQKENI. The CDR3 DNA reads as TGTGCCAGCTCACAGACTAAAGATACCGGGGAGCTGTTTTTT. Its protein is CASSQTKDTGELFF.

This sequence joins TRBV9 and TRBJ1-5; D may be TRBD1 (6 bases). Germline CDR1 reads SGDLS; CDR2 reads YYNGEE. V lost 0 bases and J 7 bases, leaving 14 bases between the germline ends. This CDR3 is built from 15 residues. The CDR3 DNA reads TGTGCCAGCAGCGTAGGGGGACAAGCATGGCAGCCCCAGCATTTT. Protein sequence: CASSVGGQAWQPQHF. The full variable domain, rest sourced from reference TRBV9 and TRBJ1-5, is DSGVTQTPKHLITATGQRVTLRCSPRSGDLSVYWYQQSLDQGLQFLIQYYNGEERAKGNILERFSAQQFPDLHSELNLSSLELGDSALYFCASSVGGQAWQPQHFGDGTRLSIL.

The chain joins TRBV4-3 to TRBJ2-1; 14 bases agree with TRBD2. The CDR3 runs 16 residues. CDR1 and CDR2 from the germline V gene are LGHNA and YSLEER. After removal of 4 bases from V and 10 bases from J, the junction contained 9 bases not matched to a gene. CDR3 nucleotides: TGCGCCAGCAGCCGGGGGGGACTAGCGGGAGTCGAAGAGCAGTTCTTC. This translates into CASSRGGLAGVEEQFF.

The chain is built from TRBV15 and TRBJ1-6; D is undetermined. V was shortened by 3 bases and J by 6 bases, with 9 bases between the two germline ends. This CDR3 has 14 amino acids. CDR1 and CDR2 from the germline V gene are LNHNV and YYDKDF (reference sequence). The CDR3 spells CATSRTGVNSPLHF. In DNA form, the CDR3 reads TGTGCCACCAGCAGGACCGGGGTTAATTCACCCCTCCACTTT.

The V gene is TRBV4-2, the J gene TRBJ1-4; D not resolved. The V end lost 0 bases, the J end lost 11 bases, and 7 bases lay between the germline ends. The CDR3 is 12 residues long. Germline CDR1 is LGHNA and CDR2 is YNFKEQ. DNA of the CDR3: TGTGCCAGCAGCCAAGATTGGGAGAAACTGTTTTTT. This translates into CASSQDWEKLFF.

The chain links TRBV7-2 to TRBJ2-2, with TRBD2 as a possible D gene (6 bases). V was shortened by 3 bases and J by 4 bases, with 12 bases between the two germline ends. CDR3 length equals 15 residues. The germline V gene encodes CDR1 SGHTA and CDR2 FQGNSA. CDR3: CASSFVAGSTGELFF. The CDR3 coding sequence is TGTGCCAGCAGCTTCGTGGCGGGAAGCACCGGGGAGCTGTTTTTT.

This clone was observed once. The V gene is TRBV10-3, the J gene TRBJ1-1; 7 nucleotides line up with TRBD1. V dropped 5 bases and J dropped 1; count of bases not matched to a gene: 4. This CDR3 spans 14 amino acids. Germline CDR1 ENHRY, CDR2 SYGVKD. As DNA, the CDR3 is TGTGCCATCAGTCAGGACAGGACGAACACTGAAGCTTTCTTT. It encodes CAISQDRTNTEAFF.

This rearrangement joins TRBV18 to TRBJ1-5; 11 nucleotides agree with TRBD1. The CDR3 is 15 residues long. Trimming cost V 6 bases and J 5 bases; bases outside gene matches: 6. The V gene's germline CDR1 is KGHSH and CDR2 LQKENI. Written as DNA, the CDR3 is TGTGCCAGCTCCCCAGGACAGGGGGCGGATCAGCCCCAGCATTTT. It encodes CASSPGQGADQPQHF.